This T cell receptor beta chain was observed in a study of T-cell memory formation after mild COVID-19. This clonotype was counted a few times. Its antigen is currently unknown. One entry per CDR3 protein, called by TCRdb with MiXCR from the 5' RACE reads. The sample holds about 200,000 distinct CDR3 sequences, roughly 16% seen once. General study points: Contracting CD4+ clones were located mainly in CM and EM, and CD8+ clones in EMRA.

From germline, CDR1 is SQVTM and CDR2 ANQGSEA. V lost 6 bases and J 2 bases, leaving 14 bases between the germline ends. The CDR3 is 13 amino acids. The sequence derives from an adult woman who had mild COVID-19 (a few samples of this study predate the infection). Cell type and time point are not known. What was sequenced was PBMCs or a T cell subset sorted from them (not recorded which). The chain joins TRBV29-1 to TRBJ2-7, with D perhaps matching TRBD2 (5 bases). The CDR3 DNA follows: TGCAGCGTGGGTTATCTAGCAACCTACGAGCAGTACTTC. This codes for CSVGYLATYEQYF.